This TCR beta chain was captured by sequencing in a study of blood T cell repertoires in COVID-19 (dated by TCRdb to the early 2020s). Study-level background: Samples from collaborators originated in the United States, Italy and Spain and spanned both the acute and convalescent phases of COVID-19. Samples were obtained from the ongoing ImmuneRACE study (first 160 participants) and from about 1,300 subjects provided by 6 global collaborators. Where HLA class I and class II types were available, the types were taken from metadata supplied by the sample provider, not from assay-based typing. The prospective study material was composed of cDNA or gDNA derived from T cells, B-cell-depleted T cells, or PBMCs. The repertoires were released in a freely available public database intended as a resource for research on the immune response to SARS-CoV-2. A de-identified subject ID, COVID-19 status, age in years and sex were almost always included in the sample metadata. Subjects who had been exposed to COVID-19, were actively infected with it, or had recovered from it provided the deeply sampled blood TCRbeta repertoires that made up the dataset. Results the study describes overall, beyond this receptor: The amount of clinical and demographic metadata varied by source and participant and was provided uncurated.

The junction carries 10 bases between V and J, which are trimmed by 2 bases and 5 bases respectively. The germline V gene gives CDR1 as SNHLY and CDR2 as FYNNEI. The CDR3, from cysteine to phenylalanine, totals 14 residues. Only CDR3 DNA remains: 42 bases, in frame from the first base. TCRbeta CDR3 regions were amplified from genomic DNA by means of the immunoSEQ Assay, a bias-controlled multiplex PCR. The paper's data handling went like this. Within the assay, amplification of reference gene primers was used to estimate how many nucleated cells each sample contained. To quantify the absolute abundance of each unique TCRbeta CDR3 rearrangement, sequence reads were collapsed and filtered. For each sample, productive Simpson clonality was calculated as the square root of Simpson's diversity index across productive rearrangements. TCRdb retrieved this table from immuneACCESS and kept in-frame rearrangements only. Not all clones are present; in checked studies, unresolved V genes account for under half, and no reason is known for the remainder. For V, J and clone size, that table is used; D and trimming come from the DNA. The sample table records tens of thousands of clones; more than 70% of these occur just once. The top ten clonotypes cover about 5.2% of the sample.

Concerning this clone: Its antigen specificity is not known. The input lacks base qualities; no much larger clone sits a single base away.

Each collaborating institution followed its own protocols to collect whole blood in K2EDTA tubes. For TCRbeta analysis, collaborators shipped samples in one of three forms: frozen whole blood, isolated PBMCs, or DNA extracted from either of those sample types. The chain was built from TRBV2 and TRBJ1-5; there is no confident call for the D gene. The sequencing sample was made of peripheral blood. The sequence was collected from a human donor in a cohort sampled during active COVID-19. The DNA sequence reads TGTGCCAGCAGTGAAAGTGGGAGGCATCAGCCCCAGCATTTT. Its translation reads: CASSESGRHQPQHF.